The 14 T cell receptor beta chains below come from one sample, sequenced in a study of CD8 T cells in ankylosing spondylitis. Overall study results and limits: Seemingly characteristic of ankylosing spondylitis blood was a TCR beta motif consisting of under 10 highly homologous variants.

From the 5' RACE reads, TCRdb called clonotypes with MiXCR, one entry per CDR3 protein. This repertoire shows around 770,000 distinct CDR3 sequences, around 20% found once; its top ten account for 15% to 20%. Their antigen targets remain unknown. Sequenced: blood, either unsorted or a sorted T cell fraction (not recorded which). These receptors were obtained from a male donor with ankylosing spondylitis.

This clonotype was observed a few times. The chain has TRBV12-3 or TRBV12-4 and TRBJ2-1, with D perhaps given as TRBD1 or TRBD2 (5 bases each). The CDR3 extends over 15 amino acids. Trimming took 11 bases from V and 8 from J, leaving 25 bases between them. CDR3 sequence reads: CASCGPLGVQDEQFF. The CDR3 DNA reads TGTGCCTCTTGCGGGCCCCTAGGGGTTCAGGATGAGCAGTTCTTC.

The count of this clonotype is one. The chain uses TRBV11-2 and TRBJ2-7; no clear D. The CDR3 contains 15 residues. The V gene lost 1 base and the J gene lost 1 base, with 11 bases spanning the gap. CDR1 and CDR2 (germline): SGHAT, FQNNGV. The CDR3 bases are TGTGCCAGCAGCTTAGGTGACTTACCGTCCTACGAGCAGTACTTC. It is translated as CASSLGDLPSYEQYF.

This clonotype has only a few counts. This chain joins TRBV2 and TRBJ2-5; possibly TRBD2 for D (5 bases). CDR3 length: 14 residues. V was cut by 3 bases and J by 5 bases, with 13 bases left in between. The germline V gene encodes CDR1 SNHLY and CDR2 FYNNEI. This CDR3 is CASSDQKWEETQYF. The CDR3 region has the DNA TGTGCCAGCAGTGACCAGAAGTGGGAGGAGACCCAGTACTTC. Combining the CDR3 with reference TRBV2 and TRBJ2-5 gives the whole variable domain EPEVTQTPSHQVTQMGQEVILRCVPISNHLYFYWYRQILGQKVEFLVSFYNNEISEKSEIFDDQFSVERPDGSNFTLKIRSTKLEDSAMYFCASSDQKWEETQYFGPGTRLLVL.

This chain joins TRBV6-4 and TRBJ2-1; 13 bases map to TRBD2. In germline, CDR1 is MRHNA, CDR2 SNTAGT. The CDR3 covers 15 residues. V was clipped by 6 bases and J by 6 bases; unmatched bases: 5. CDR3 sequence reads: CASSETSGGPNEQFF. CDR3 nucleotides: TGTGCCAGCAGCGAGACTAGCGGGGGGCCCAATGAGCAGTTCTTC.

The DNA for the CDR3 is TGCGCCAGCAGCACGGGCGGGACAGCCGGCGAGCAGTACTTC. Its protein is CASSTGGTAGEQYF. The chain has TRBV5-1 and TRBJ2-7, with D possibly being TRBD1 (7 bases). The length of the CDR3 is 14 residues. Germline V gene sequence: CDR1 SGHRS, CDR2 YFSETQ. V was shortened by 4 bases and J by 6 bases, with 17 bases between the two germline ends. The full variable domain, with the rest looked up from reference TRBV5-1 and TRBJ2-7, is KAGVTQTPRYLIKTRGQQVTLSCSPISGHRSVSWYQQTPGQGLQFLFEYFSETQRNKGNFPGRFSGRQFSNSRSEMNVSTLELGDSALYLCASSTGGTAGEQYFGPGTRLTVT.

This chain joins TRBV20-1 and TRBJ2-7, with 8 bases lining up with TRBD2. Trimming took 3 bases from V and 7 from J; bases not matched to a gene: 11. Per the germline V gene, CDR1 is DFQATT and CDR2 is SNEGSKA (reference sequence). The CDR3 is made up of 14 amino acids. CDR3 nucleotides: TGCAGTGCTAGGGGGGCTAGCGGGTCGGGTGAGCAGTACTTC. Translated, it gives CSARGASGSGEQYF.

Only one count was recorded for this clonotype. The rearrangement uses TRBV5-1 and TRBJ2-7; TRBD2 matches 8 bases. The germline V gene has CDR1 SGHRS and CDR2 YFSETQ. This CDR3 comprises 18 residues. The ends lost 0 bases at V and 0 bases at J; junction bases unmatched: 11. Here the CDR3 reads CASSLAAASGSLSYEQYF. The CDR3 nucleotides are TGCGCCAGCAGCTTGGCCGCCGCTAGCGGGTCCCTCTCCTACGAGCAGTACTTC.

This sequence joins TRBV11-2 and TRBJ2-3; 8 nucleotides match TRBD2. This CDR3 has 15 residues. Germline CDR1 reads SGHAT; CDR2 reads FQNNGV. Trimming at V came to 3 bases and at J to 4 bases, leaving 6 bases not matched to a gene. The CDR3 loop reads CASSFRAGGADTQYF. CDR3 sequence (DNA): TGTGCCAGCAGCTTTAGGGCGGGAGGCGCAGATACGCAGTATTTT.

The CDR3 sequence is CASSVQGLSQETQYF. In DNA, the CDR3 is TGTGCCAGCAGTGTTCAGGGACTATCACAAGAGACCCAGTACTTC. The rearrangement uses TRBV2 and TRBJ2-5, with 7 nucleotides matching TRBD2. The CDR3 spans 15 residues. V shed 4 bases, J shed 2 bases, and the junction held 7 bases outside the gene matches. Per the germline V gene, CDR1 is SNHLY and CDR2 is FYNNEI.

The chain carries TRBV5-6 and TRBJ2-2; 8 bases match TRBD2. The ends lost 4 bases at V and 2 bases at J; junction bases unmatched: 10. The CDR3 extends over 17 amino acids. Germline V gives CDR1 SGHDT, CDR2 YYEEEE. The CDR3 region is CASSTFPGGINTGELFF. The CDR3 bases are TGTGCCAGCAGCACATTCCCGGGGGGGATCAACACCGGGGAGCTGTTTTTT.

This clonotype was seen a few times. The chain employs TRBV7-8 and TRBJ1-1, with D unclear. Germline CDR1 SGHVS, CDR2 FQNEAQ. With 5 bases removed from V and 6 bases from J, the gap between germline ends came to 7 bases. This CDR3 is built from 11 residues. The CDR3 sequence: CASSPMAEAFF. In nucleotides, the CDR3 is TGTGCCAGCAGCCCCATGGCTGAAGCTTTCTTT. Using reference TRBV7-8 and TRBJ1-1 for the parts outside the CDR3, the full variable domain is GAGVSQSPRYKVAKRGQDVALRCDPISGHVSLFWYQQALGQGPEFLTYFQNEAQLDKSGLPSDRFFAERPEGSVSTLKIQRTQQEDSAVYLCASSPMAEAFFGQGTRLTVV.

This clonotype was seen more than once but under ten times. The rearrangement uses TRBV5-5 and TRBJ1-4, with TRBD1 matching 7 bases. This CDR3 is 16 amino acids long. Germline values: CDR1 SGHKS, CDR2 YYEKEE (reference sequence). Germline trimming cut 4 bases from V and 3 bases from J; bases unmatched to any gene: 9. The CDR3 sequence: CASSLRRDSPNEKLFF. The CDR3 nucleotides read TGTGCCAGCAGCCTTCGCCGGGACAGCCCTAATGAAAAACTGTTTTTT.

The CDR3 DNA reads as TGCGCCAGCAGAAATACAGGGGGCGGCTATGGCTACACCTTC. This sequence encodes CASRNTGGGYGYTF. This rearrangement joins TRBV5-1 to TRBJ1-2, with TRBD1 matching 9 bases. The CDR3 is made up of 14 amino acids. The junction had 6 bases not matched to a gene; V was cut back by 5 bases and J by 4 bases. Germline CDR1 SGHRS, CDR2 YFSETQ.

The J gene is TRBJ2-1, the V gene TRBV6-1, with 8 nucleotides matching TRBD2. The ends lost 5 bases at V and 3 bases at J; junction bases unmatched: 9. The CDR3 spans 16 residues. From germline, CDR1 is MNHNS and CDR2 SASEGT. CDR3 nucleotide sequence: TGTGCCAGCAGTCAGAGACTAGCGAAGAACTACAATGAGCAGTTCTTC. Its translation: CASSQRLAKNYNEQFF.